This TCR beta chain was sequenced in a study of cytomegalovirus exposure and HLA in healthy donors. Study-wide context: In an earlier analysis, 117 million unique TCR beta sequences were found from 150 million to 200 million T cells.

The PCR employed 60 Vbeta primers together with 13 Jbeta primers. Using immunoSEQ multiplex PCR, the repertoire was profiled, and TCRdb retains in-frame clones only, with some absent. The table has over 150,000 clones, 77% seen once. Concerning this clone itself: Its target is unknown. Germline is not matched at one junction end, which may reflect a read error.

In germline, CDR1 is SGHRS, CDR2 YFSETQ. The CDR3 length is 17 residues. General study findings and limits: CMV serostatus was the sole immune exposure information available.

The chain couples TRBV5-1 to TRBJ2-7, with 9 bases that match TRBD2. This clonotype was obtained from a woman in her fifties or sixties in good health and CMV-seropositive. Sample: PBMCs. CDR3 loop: CASSSGLAPMPSHEQYF. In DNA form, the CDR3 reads TGCGCCAGCAGCTCCGGACTAGCGCCTATGCCCTCCCACGAGCAGTACTTC.